The T cell receptor beta chain described here comes from a study of long-term antiretroviral therapy in people with HIV. The V and J ends lost 2 bases and 3 bases, in that order; junction bases with no gene match: 1. CDR3 length: 13 residues. Germline lookup yields CDR1 LGHNA and CDR2 YNFKEQ. With survey level as its setting, the immunoSEQ assay was v3.0. Only in-frame clones appear in the TCRdb table, and some are missing; sequencing was by immunoSEQ multiplex PCR. In the table there are approximately 25,000 clones, 80% to 90% of which are singletons. Of note for this clone: The antigen is unknown.

Broader study findings: HIV repertoires spanned narrower CDR3 length ranges than controls.

The sample in question was unsorted PBMCs, obtained around 4.5 years after starting antiretroviral therapy. The rearrangement joins TRBV4-2 to TRBJ2-7, with 7 bases identical to TRBD1. This receptor was obtained from a man younger than 40 with HIV. The CDR3 region is CASSQNRGYEQYF. The CDR3 DNA reads as TGTGCCAGCAGCCAAAACAGGGGCTACGAGCAGTACTTC.